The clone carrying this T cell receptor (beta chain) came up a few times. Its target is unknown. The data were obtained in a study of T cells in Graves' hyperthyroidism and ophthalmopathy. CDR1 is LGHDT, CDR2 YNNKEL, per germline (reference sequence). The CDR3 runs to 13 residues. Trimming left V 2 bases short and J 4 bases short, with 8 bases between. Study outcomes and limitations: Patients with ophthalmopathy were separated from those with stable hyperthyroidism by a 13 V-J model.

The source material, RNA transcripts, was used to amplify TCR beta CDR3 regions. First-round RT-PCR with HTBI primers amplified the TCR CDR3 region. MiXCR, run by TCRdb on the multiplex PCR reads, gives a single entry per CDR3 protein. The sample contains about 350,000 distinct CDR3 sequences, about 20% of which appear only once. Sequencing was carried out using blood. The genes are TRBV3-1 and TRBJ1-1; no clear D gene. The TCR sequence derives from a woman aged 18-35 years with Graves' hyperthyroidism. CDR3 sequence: CASSQLGVTEAFF. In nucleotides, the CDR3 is TGTGCCAGCAGCCAATTAGGAGTCACTGAAGCTTTCTTT.